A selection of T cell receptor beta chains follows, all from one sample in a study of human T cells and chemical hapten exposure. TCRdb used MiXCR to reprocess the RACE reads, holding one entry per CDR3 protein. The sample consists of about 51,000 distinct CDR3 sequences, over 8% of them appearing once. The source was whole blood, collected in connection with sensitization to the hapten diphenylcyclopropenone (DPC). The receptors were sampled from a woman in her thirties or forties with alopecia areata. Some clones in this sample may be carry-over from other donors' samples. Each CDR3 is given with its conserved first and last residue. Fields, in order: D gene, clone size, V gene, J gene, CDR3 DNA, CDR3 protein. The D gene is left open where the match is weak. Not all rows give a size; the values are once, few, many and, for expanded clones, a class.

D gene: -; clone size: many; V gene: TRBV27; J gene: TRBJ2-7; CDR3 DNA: TGTGCCAGCAGTAACTGGGACAACTCCTACGAGCAGTACTTC; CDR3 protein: CASSNWDNSYEQYF
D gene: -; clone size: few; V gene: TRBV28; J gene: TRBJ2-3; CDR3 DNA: TGTGCCAGCAGTTTCAGGCCTCCTCCCTCGGGACATACGCAGTATTTT; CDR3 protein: CASSFRPPPSGHTQYF
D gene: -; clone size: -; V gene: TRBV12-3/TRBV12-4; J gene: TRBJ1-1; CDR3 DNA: TGTGCCAGCAGTTTGTCCCGTTACACTGAAGCTTTCTTT; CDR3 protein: CASSLSRYTEAFF
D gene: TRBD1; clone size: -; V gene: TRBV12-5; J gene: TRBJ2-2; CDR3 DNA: TGTGCTAGTGCCACGACAGGGTCGGGCACCGGGGAGCTGTTTTTT; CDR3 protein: CASATTGSGTGELFF
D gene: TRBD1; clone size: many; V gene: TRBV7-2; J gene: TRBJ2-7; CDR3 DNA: TGTGCCAGCAGACAACCGGGACAGGGAGTTTCCTACGAGCAGTACTTC; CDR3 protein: CASRQPGQGVSYEQYF
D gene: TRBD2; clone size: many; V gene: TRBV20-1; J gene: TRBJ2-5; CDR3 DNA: TGCAGTGCTAAGGGGGCTAGCGGGGGCCCGGAAGAGACCCAGTACTTC; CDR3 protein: CSAKGASGGPEETQYF
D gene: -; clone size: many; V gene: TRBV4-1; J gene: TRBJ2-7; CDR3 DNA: TGCGCCAGCAGCCATTCCGAGGGAACGAACTACGAGCAGTACTTC; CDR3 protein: CASSHSEGTNYEQYF
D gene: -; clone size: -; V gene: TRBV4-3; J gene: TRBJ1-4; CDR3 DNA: TGCGCCAGCAGCCAAGATCAGGGATTGGCTAATGAAAAACTGTTTTTT; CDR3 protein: CASSQDQGLANEKLFF
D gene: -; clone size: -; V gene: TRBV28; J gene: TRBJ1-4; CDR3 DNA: TGTGCCAGCCTGGGCGCAACTAATGAAAAACTGTTTTTT; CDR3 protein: CASLGATNEKLFF
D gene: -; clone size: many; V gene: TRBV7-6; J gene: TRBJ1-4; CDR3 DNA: TGTGCCAGCAGCAACGCCCCGAGGAGCACTAATGAAAAACTGTTTTTT; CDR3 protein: CASSNAPRSTNEKLFF
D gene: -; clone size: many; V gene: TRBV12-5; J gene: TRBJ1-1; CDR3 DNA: TGTGCTAGTGCCTGGACTCCTATGAACACTGAAGCTTTCTTT; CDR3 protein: CASAWTPMNTEAFF
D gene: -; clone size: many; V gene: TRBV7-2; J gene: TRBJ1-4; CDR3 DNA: TGTGCCAGCAGCCCAGGGTCGGGAGAAAAACTGTTTTTT; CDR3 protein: CASSPGSGEKLFF
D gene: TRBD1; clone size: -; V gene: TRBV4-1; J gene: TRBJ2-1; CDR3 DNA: TGCGCCAGCAGCCTGAGTAGGGGACAGGGGGCAAATGAGCAGTTCTTC; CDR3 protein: CASSLSRGQGANEQFF
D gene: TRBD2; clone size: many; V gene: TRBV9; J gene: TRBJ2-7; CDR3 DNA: TGTGCCAGCAGCGTAGCCCCCATCGGGACTAGCGGCTCCTACGAGCAGTACTTC; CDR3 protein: CASSVAPIGTSGSYEQYF
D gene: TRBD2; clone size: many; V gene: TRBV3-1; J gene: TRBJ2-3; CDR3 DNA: TGTGCCAGCAGCCCAGGACTAGCGGCCACAGATACGCAGTATTTT; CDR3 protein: CASSPGLAATDTQYF
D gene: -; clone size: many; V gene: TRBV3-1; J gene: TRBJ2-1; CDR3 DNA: TGTGCCAGCAGCCAACGGGATTTATACGGGGGAAGCTCCTACAATGAGCAGTTCTTC; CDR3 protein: CASSQRDLYGGSSYNEQFF
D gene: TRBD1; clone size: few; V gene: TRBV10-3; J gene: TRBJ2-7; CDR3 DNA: TGTGCCATCAGGACAGGGGTCGAGCAGTACTTC; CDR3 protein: CAIRTGVEQYF
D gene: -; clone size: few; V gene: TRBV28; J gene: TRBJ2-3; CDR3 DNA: TGTGCCACTTCCCGTGGAGATACGCAGTATTTT; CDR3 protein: CATSRGDTQYF
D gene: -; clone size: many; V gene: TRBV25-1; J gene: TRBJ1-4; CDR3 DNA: TGTGCCAGCAGTGCCCCCACCACAGGGAGAGAAAAACTGTTTTTT; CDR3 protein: CASSAPTTGREKLFF
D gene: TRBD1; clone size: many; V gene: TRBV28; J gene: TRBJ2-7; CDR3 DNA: TGTGCCAGCAGGTGGGGACAGGAAACCTACGAGCAGTACTTC; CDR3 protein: CASRWGQETYEQYF
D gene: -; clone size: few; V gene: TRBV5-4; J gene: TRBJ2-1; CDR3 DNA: TGTGCCAGCAGCTTGGTCTCCGGGACTGCTAGCTCCTACAATGAGCAGTTCTTC; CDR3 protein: CASSLVSGTASSYNEQFF
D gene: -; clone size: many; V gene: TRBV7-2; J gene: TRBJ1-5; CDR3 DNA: TGTGCCAGCAGGAAACAGGGCGGCAATCAGCCCCAGCATTTT; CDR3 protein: CASRKQGGNQPQHF
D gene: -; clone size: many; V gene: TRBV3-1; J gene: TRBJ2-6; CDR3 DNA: TGTGCCAGCAGCCATCACGAGCCTGGGGCCAACGTCCTGACTTTC; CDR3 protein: CASSHHEPGANVLTF
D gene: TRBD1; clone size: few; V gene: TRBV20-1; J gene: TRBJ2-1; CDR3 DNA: TGCAGTGCTAGAGATCGGGGACAGTTAATATCCTACAATGAGCAGTTCTTC; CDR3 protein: CSARDRGQLISYNEQFF
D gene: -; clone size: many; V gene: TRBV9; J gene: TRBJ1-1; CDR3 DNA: TGTGCCAGCAGCGTAGCGGGGGGCCGGACTGAAGCTTTCTTT; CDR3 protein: CASSVAGGRTEAFF
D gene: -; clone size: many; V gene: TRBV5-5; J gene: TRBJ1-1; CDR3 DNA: TGTGCCAGCAGCTTTACGGGGGGCACTGAAGCTTTCTTT; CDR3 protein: CASSFTGGTEAFF
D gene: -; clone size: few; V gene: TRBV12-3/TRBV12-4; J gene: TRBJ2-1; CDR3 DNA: TGTGCCAGCAGTTCCCGTGCATCCCCACGGGGTGAGCAGTTCTTC; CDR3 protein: CASSSRASPRGEQFF
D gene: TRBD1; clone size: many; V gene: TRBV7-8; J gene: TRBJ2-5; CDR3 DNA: TGTGCCAGCAGCCGACCCGGGACAGGGGGTGAGACCCAGTACTTC; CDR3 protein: CASSRPGTGGETQYF
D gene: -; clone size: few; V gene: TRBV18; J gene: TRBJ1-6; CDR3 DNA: TGTGCCAGCTCACCACGGGGCGCTTTCGGCGATAATTCACCCCTCCACTTT; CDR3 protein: CASSPRGAFGDNSPLHF
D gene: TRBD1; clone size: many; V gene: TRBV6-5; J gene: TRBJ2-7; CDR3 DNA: TGTGCCAGCAGTTACGCAGGGGGCGAGCAGTACTTC; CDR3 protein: CASSYAGGEQYF
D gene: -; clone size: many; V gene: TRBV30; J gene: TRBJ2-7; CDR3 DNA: TGTGCCTGGAATGGACTCGGGGCCTACGAGCAGTACTTC; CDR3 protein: CAWNGLGAYEQYF
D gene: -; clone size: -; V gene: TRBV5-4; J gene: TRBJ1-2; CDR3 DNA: TGTGCCAGCAGCTTTGGCAGTAAACCCTCGGGGGGCTACACCTTC; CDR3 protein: CASSFGSKPSGGYTF
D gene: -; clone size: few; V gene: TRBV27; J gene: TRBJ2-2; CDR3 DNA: TGTGCCAGCAGTTTATACGGCCCAGGGACCGGGGAGCTGTTTTTT; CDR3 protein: CASSLYGPGTGELFF
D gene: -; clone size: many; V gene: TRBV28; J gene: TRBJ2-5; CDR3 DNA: TGTGCCAGCAGTTTACCGACAAAAATCCCCCTGGAGACCCAGTACTTC; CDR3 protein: CASSLPTKIPLETQYF
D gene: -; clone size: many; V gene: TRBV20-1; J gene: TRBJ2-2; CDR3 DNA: TGCAGTGCTAGCCAGGGTGGTTTCACCGGGGAGCTGTTTTTT; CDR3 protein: CSASQGGFTGELFF
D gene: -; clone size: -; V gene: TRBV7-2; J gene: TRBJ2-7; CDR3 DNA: TGTGCCAGCAGCCACAGGGAACCCTACGAGCAGTACTTC; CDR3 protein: CASSHREPYEQYF
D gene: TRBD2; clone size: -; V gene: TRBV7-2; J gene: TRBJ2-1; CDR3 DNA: TGTGCCAGCAGCTTAGTAAATAGCGGGGGGGCCGTCGGGCAGTTCTTC; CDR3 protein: CASSLVNSGGAVGQFF
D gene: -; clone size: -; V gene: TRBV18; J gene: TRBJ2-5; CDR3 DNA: TGTGCCAGCTCACCTCCCTCCGGCGAGACCCAGTACTTC; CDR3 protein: CASSPPSGETQYF
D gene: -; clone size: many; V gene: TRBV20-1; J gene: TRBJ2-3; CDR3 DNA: TGCAGTGCTAGAGACTGGGAGCCAGATACGCAGTATTTT; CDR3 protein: CSARDWEPDTQYF
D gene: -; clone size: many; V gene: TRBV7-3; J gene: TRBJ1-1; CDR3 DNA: TGTGCCAGCAGACAAAACAGGGACACTGAAGCTTTCTTT; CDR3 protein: CASRQNRDTEAFF
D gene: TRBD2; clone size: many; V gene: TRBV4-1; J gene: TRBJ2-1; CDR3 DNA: TGCGCCAGCAGCCAAGGGCACGGACTAGCGGGGACGTACAATGAGCAGTTCTTC; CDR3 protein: CASSQGHGLAGTYNEQFF
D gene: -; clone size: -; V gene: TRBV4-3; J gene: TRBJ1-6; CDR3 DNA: TGCGCCAGCAGCCAAGGATGGGATAATTCACCCCTCCACTTT; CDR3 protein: CASSQGWDNSPLHF
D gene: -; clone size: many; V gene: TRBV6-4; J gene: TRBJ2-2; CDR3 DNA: TGTGCCAGCAGTGAAGGGACCGGGGAGCTGTTTTTT; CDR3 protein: CASSEGTGELFF
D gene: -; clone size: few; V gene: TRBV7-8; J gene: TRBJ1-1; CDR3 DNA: TGTGCCAGCAGCTTTGGGGACACTGAAGCTTTCTTT; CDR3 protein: CASSFGDTEAFF
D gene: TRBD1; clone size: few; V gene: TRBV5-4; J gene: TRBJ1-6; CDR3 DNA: TGTGCCAGCAGCTTAGACAGGGAAAAGTCACCCCTCCACTTT; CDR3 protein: CASSLDREKSPLHF
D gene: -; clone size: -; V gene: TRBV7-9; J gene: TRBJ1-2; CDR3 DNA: TGTGCCAGCAGCTTAACCAGAGCCTATGGCTACACCTTC; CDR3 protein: CASSLTRAYGYTF
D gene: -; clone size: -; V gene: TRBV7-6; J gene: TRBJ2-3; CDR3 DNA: TGTGCCAGCAGCTCCCCTGGTGGGTGGAGCACAGATACGCAGTATTTT; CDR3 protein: CASSSPGGWSTDTQYF
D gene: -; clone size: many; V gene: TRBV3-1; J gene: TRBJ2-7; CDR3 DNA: TGTGCCAGCAGTCGGGACACTACCTACGAGCAGTACTTC; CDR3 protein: CASSRDTTYEQYF
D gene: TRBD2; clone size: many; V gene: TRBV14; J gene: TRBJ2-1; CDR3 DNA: TGTGCCAGCAGCCGGCTAGCGGGGGCCCTCGTTGAGCAGTTCTTC; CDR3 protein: CASSRLAGALVEQFF
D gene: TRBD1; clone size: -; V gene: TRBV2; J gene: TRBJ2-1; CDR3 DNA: TGTGCCAGCAGGACAGGGTACTACAATGAGCAGTTCTTC; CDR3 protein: CASRTGYYNEQFF
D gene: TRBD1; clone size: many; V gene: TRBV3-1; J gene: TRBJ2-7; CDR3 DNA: TGTGCCAGCAGCCACGTAGGGGACAGGGTCTACGAGCAGTACTTC; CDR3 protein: CASSHVGDRVYEQYF
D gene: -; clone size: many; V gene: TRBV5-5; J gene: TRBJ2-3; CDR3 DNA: TGTGCCAGCAGCTTGTGGGCAGATACGCAGTATTTT; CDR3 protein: CASSLWADTQYF
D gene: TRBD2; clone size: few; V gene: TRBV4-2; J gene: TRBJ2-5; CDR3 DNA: TGTGCCAGCAGCCCAGGGACTAGCGATGGTTCAGAGACCCAGTACTTC; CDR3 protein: CASSPGTSDGSETQYF
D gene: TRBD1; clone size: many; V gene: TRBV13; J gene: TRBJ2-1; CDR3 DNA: TGTGCCAGCAGCTTAGAAGGACAGGGGGTCAATGAGCAGTTCTTC; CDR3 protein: CASSLEGQGVNEQFF